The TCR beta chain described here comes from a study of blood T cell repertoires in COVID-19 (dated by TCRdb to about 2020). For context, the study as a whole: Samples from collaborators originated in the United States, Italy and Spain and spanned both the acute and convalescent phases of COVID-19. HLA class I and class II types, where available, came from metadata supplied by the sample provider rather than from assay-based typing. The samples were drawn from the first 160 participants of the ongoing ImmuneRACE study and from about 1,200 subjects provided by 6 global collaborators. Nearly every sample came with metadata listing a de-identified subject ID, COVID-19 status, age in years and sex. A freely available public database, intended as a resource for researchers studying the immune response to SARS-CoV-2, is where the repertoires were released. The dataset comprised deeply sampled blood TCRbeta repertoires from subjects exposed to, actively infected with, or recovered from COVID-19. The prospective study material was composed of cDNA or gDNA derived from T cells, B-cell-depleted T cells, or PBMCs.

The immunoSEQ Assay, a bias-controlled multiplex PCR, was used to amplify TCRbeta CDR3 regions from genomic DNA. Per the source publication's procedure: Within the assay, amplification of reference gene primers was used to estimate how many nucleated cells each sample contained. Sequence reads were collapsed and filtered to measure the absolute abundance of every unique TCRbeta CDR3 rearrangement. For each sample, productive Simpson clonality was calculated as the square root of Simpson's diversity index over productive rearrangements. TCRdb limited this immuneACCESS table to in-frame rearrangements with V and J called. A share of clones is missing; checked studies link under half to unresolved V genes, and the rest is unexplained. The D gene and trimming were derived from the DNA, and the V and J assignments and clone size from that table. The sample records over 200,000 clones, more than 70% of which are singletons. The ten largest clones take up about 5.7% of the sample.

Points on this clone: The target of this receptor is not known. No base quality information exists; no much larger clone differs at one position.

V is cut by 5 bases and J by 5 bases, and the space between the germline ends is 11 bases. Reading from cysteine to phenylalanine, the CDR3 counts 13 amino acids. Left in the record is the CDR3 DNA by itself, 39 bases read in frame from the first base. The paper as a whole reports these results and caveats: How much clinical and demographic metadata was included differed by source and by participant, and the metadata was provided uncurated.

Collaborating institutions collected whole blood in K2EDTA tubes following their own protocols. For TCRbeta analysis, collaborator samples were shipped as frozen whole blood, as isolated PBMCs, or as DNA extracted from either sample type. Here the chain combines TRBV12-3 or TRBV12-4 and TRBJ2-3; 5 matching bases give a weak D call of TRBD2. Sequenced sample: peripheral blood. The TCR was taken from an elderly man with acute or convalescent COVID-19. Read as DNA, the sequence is TGTGCCAGCAGTGCCTCTGAGGGAGATACGCAGTATTTT. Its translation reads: CASSASEGDTQYF.